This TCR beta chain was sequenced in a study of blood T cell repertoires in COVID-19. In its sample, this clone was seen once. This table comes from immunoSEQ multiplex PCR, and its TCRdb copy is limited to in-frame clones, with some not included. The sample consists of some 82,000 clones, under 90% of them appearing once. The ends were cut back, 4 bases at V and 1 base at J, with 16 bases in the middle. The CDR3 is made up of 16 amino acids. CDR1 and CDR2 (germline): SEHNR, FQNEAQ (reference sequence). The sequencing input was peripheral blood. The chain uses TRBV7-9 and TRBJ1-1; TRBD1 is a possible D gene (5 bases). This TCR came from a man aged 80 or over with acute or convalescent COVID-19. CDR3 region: CASSSQTAPSNTEAFF. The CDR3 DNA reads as TGTGCCAGCAGCTCACAGACAGCGCCCTCGAACACTGAAGCTTTCTTT.